One sample yielded the 18 T cell receptor beta chains listed below, sequenced in a study of glioma-infiltrating T cells. TCR alpha and beta CDR3 regions were amplified from RNA using iRepertoire nested multiplex PCR. TCRdb re-called the multiplex PCR reads through MiXCR, storing one row per CDR3 protein. Among tens of thousands of distinct CDR3 sequences listed, roughly 40% were seen once. The sequenced sample consisted of glioma tissue, nonneoplastic brain tissue, or PBMCs (not recorded which). The source of these receptors is a human donor with low-grade glioma or glioblastoma, undergoing nonglioma brain surgery, or in good health (not recorded which).

In regard to this clonotype: This may be a read error, as it is one base from a much larger clone. The chain has TRBV18 and TRBJ2-7, with 7 bases identical to TRBD2. The CDR3 sequence is 14 residues long. Germline CDR1 is KGHSH and CDR2 is LQKENI. With V trimmed by 4 bases and J by 9 bases, 12 bases remained unmatched. The CDR3 region is CASSQDGLPGGQYF. In nucleotides, the CDR3 is TGTGCCAGCTCACAGGACGGACTCCCGGGGGGGCAGTACTTC.

This chain connects TRBV7-6 to TRBJ2-7, with 7 bases aligning to TRBD2. CDR1 SGHVS and CDR2 FNYEAQ come from the germline V gene. The CDR3 extends over 18 amino acids. The trim removed 1 base at V and 6 bases at J, leaving 18 bases unmatched. As DNA, the CDR3 is TGTGCCAGCAGCTTAGGAAGTGGAAGAAGCCTAGCGGTCTCCGAGCAGTACTTC. Amino acid sequence: CASSLGSGRSLAVSEQYF.

Concerning this clonotype itself: This clone may be a read error of a much larger clone one base away. V and J are TRBV5-1 and TRBJ2-1, with 10 bases aligning to TRBD1. Looked up from germline, CDR1 is SGHRS and CDR2 is YFSETQ. This CDR3 has 18 residues. CDR3 coding DNA: TGCGCCAGCAGCTTGGTGACAGGGGGCGCGACCCCTAGCAATGAGCAGTTATTC. This gives the protein CASSLVTGGATPSNEQLF.

This clonotype was detected ten times or more. This chain's CDR3 is CSAWDFTDTQYF. The CDR3 nucleotides read TGCAGCGCCTGGGATTTCACAGATACGCAGTATTTT. V gene TRBV29-1 combines with J gene TRBJ2-3; D not resolved. V dropped 7 bases and J dropped 2 bases, with 10 bases sitting between them. Germline lookup yields CDR1 SQVTM and CDR2 ANQGSEA. CDR3 length equals 12 residues.

A note on this clonotype: At one end, the junction sequence differs from germline, possibly due to a read error. The chain joins TRBV11-2 to TRBJ1-5; perhaps TRBD1 as D (5 bases). The CDR3 is made up of 16 amino acids. Germline V lookup: CDR1 SGHAT, CDR2 FQNNGV. CDR3 amino acids: CARSLGRGLGNQPQHF. CDR3 DNA sequence: TGTGCCAGAAGCCTAGGACGGGGGTTGGGCAATCAGCCGCAGCATTTT.

This clonotype was counted many times. The gene calls are TRBV5-4 and TRBJ1-1, with D perhaps matching TRBD1 (5 bases). V gave up 3 bases and J gave up 4 bases, with 13 bases separating them. The germline CDR1 and CDR2 sequences are SGHNT and YYREEE (reference sequence). The CDR3 has 14 amino acids. The DNA for the CDR3 is TGTGCCAGCAGCTCACAGGCGCTGAGCACTGAAGCTTTCTTT. Its translation: CASSSQALSTEAFF. Full variable domain (remainder filled in from reference TRBV5-4 and TRBJ1-1): ETGVTQSPTHLIKTRGQQVTLRCSSQSGHNTVSWYQQALGQGPQFIFQYYREEENGRGNFPPRFSGLQFPNYSSELNVNALELDDSALYLCASSSQALSTEAFFGQGTRLTVV.

As concerns this clonotype: A clone one base away is much larger, so this may be a read error. This rearrangement joins TRBV10-1 to TRBJ2-1; D not certain. With 5 bases removed from V and 9 bases from J, the gap between germline ends came to 11 bases. The V gene's germline CDR1 is WNHNN and CDR2 SYGVQD (reference sequence). The CDR3 has 12 residues. The DNA for the CDR3 is TGCGCCAGCAGTCGGCATGGGTGTGAGCAGTTCTTC. This gives the protein CASSRHGCEQFF.

This clonotype was observed many times. This may be a read error, as it is one base from a much larger clone. V and J are TRBV6-2 or TRBV6-3 and TRBJ2-7; D is ambiguous. This CDR3 is built from 11 residues. Germline V lookup: CDR1 MNHEY, CDR2 SVGEGT. This chain's CDR3 is CASRVSYERYF. As DNA, the CDR3 is TGTGCCAGCAGGGTCAGCTACGAGCGGTACTTC.

On this clonotype: This may arise from a read error, as a much more abundant clone is one base away. This sequence joins TRBV7-2 and TRBJ1-5; 7 bases line up with TRBD1. The germline CDR1 and CDR2 sequences are SGHTA and FQGNSA. CDR3 length: 16 residues. The CDR3 bases are TGTGCCAGCAGTCCCACGACAGGGACACTCAATCGGCCCCAGCATTTT. This codes for CASSPTTGTLNRPQHF.

This clonotype was observed many times. The V gene is TRBV7-8, the J gene TRBJ1-5; D may be TRBD1 (5 bases). The V end lost 1 base, the J end lost 0 bases, and 16 bases lay between the germline ends. The CDR3 runs to 18 residues. Germline CDR1 is SGHVS and CDR2 is FQNEAQ. CDR3 DNA: TGTGCCAGCAGCTTAGGGAGAACCGGACACAGTAGCAATCAGCCCCAGCATTTT. It encodes CASSLGRTGHSSNQPQHF.

Concerning this clonotype: This sequence may be a read error, since a much larger clone differs from it by one base. This chain links TRBV29-1 with TRBJ1-1, with D possibly being TRBD1 (6 bases). Per germline, CDR1 SQVTM and CDR2 ANQGSEA. CDR3 length equals 13 residues. V dropped 4 bases and J dropped 4 bases, with 13 bases sitting between them. The CDR3 bases are TGCAGCGTTGGAGGGATAGGGGGCACTGAAGCTTTCTTT. As protein: CSVGGIGGTEAFF.

About this clonotype: A much larger clone sits a single nucleotide away, making a read error possible. V is TRBV7-6 and J is TRBJ2-3; 7 bases align to TRBD2. V trimming: 4 bases; J trimming: 6 bases; junction bases outside the gene matches: 13. This CDR3 contains 16 residues. Germline V gene lookup returns CDR1 SGHVS and CDR2 FNYEAQ. In nucleotides, the CDR3 is TGTGCCAGCAGCTACGACCCGGGACTATCGGGGGATACGCAGTATTTT. As protein: CASSYDPGLSGDTQYF.

The rearrangement uses TRBV6-1 and TRBJ1-1, with a weak D call TRBD1 (5 bases). Trimming shortened V by 5 bases and J by 3 bases, and 19 bases separated the two germline ends. This CDR3 contains 16 residues. From germline, CDR1 is MNHNS and CDR2 SASEGT. CDR3 DNA sequence: TGTGCCAGCAGTCCACGGCGGGGGGGACCTTACACTGAAGCTTTCTTT. Its protein is CASSPRRGGPYTEAFF.

The chain links TRBV7-9 to TRBJ2-7; TRBD1 matches 10 bases. The CDR3 is 16 residues long. CDR1 is SEHNR, CDR2 FQNEAQ, per germline (reference sequence). The ends lost 5 bases at V and 3 bases at J; junction bases unmatched: 10. The DNA of the CDR3 is TGTGCCAGCAGCGAGACAGGGGGCGGCGAGTACTACGAGCAGTACTTC. Its translation: CASSETGGGEYYEQYF. Combining the CDR3 with reference TRBV7-9 and TRBJ2-7 gives the whole variable domain DTGVSQNPRHKITKRGQNVTFRCDPISEHNRLYWYRQTLGQGPEFLTYFQNEAQLEKSRLLSDRFSAERPKGSFSTLEIQRTEQGDSAMYLCASSETGGGEYYEQYFGPGTRLTVT.

In this sample, this clonotype turned up once. V usage is TRBV20-1 and J usage is TRBJ2-1; 9 positions agree with TRBD2. Germline loops: CDR1 DFQATT, CDR2 SNEGSKA (reference sequence). CDR3 length equals 17 residues. V lost 5 bases and J lost 5; bases outside the gene matches: 16. This CDR3 is CSAGGAGGPIVHNEQFF. DNA for the CDR3: TGCAGTGCTGGAGGAGCGGGGGGTCCGATTGTCCACAATGAGCAGTTCTTC.

V and J are TRBV12-3 or TRBV12-4 and TRBJ1-5; 9 nucleotides match TRBD1. This CDR3 has 16 residues. With 8 bases clipped from V and 3 bases from J, the junction kept 11 bases outside the gene matches. The chain's CDR3 is CASAGQGSPNNQPQHF. CDR3 bases: TGTGCCAGCGCCGGACAGGGGAGTCCTAACAATCAGCCCCAGCATTTT.

In this sample, this clonotype turned up a few times. This chain uses TRBV28 with TRBJ2-5; 12 nucleotides match TRBD1. V was pared by 7 bases and J by 7 bases, with 10 bases of the junction left unmatched. Per germline, CDR1 MDHEN and CDR2 SYDVKM. The CDR3 spans 15 residues. The CDR3 is CASTGTGGGMGTQYF. The CDR3 nucleotides are TGTGCCAGCACCGGGACAGGGGGCGGCATGGGGACCCAGTACTTC.

This clonotype has at least ten counts. This sequence joins TRBV4-2 and TRBJ2-1; D is possibly TRBD1 or TRBD2 (5 bases each). Trimming took off 1 base at V and 10 bases at J, with 11 bases between the two ends. This CDR3 is 13 amino acids long. Per germline, CDR1 LGHNA and CDR2 YNFKEQ. The chain's CDR3 is CASSQVGAAEQFF. The CDR3 coding sequence is TGTGCCAGCAGCCAAGTCGGGGCGGCCGAGCAGTTCTTC.